The clone carrying this T cell receptor (beta chain) was seen only a few times. Its matching antigen is unknown. This specimen belongs to a study of CD8 T cells in ankylosing spondylitis. The CDR3 covers 12 residues. The V gene lost 4 bases and the J gene lost 5 bases, with 9 bases spanning the gap. Germline lookup yields CDR1 SGHRS and CDR2 YFSETQ. Overall study results and limits: CD8+ disease-linked clones were present at relatively low frequencies in blood. Within ankylosing spondylitis blood, a TCR beta motif made up of several highly homologous variants appeared to be characteristic. Significant enrichment of disease-linked clones was reported in matched ankylosing spondylitis synovial fluid.

TCRdb re-called the 5' RACE reads through MiXCR, storing one row per CDR3 protein. The profile shows 350,000 to 550,000 distinct CDR3 sequences, 20% to 30% of them singletons. The chain combines TRBV5-1 with TRBJ2-5; possibly TRBD2 for D (5 bases). The receptor was isolated from a male donor with ankylosing spondylitis. The sample comprised blood, either unsorted or a sorted T cell fraction (not recorded which). The CDR3 sequence: CASSRGVETQYF. The CDR3 nucleotides are TGCGCCAGCAGCCGGGGTGTGGAGACCCAGTACTTC. The variable domain in full, completed from reference TRBV5-1 and TRBJ2-5, reads KAGVTQTPRYLIKTRGQQVTLSCSPISGHRSVSWYQQTPGQGLQFLFEYFSETQRNKGNFPGRFSGRQFSNSRSEMNVSTLELGDSALYLCASSRGVETQYFGPGTRLLVL.